Given below is one T cell receptor (beta chain) in context. Its recognized antigen is unknown. The input lacks base qualities; no much larger clone sits a single base away. The CDR3, from cysteine to phenylalanine, totals 14 residues. The entry retains the CDR3 DNA only, 42 bases that are in frame from base 1. Unmatched junction bases come to 8, with V trimmed by 5 bases and J by 6 bases. In the germline V gene (reference sequence), CDR1 corresponds to LNHDA and CDR2 to SQIVND. The sample belongs to a study of blood T cell repertoires in COVID-19 (TCRdb year 2020). Looking at the study overall: Collaborator samples came from the United States, Italy and Spain and covered acute and convalescent phases of COVID-19. The material from the prospective study consisted of cDNA or gDNA derived from T cells, B-cell-depleted T cells, or PBMCs. The dataset comprised deeply sampled blood TCRbeta repertoires from subjects exposed to, actively infected with, or recovered from COVID-19. The repertoires were made available in a free public database intended to serve as a resource for research on the immune response to SARS-CoV-2. The samples were drawn from the first 160 participants of the ongoing ImmuneRACE study and from 1,254 subjects provided by 6 global collaborators. The sample metadata nearly always contained a de-identified subject ID, COVID-19 status, age in years and sex. Where available, HLA class I and class II types were taken from metadata supplied by the sample provider and were not determined by assay-based typing. Beyond this particular receptor, the publication reports: Clinical and demographic metadata were provided uncurated, with the amount varying by source and participant.

The immunoSEQ Assay, a bias-controlled multiplex PCR, was used to amplify TCRbeta CDR3 regions from genomic DNA. The original methods were these. The number of nucleated cells in each sample was estimated by amplification of reference gene primers within the assay. To quantify the absolute abundance of each unique TCRbeta CDR3 rearrangement, sequence reads were collapsed and filtered. For each sample, productive Simpson clonality was calculated as the square root of Simpson's diversity index across productive rearrangements. TCRdb took this table from immuneACCESS and kept in-frame rearrangements with V and J called. Such tables lack part of the clones; where checked against another copy, unresolved V genes explain under half of the gap, and the rest is unexplained. The V and J calls and clone size were taken over from that table, and D and trimming were inferred from the DNA. A total of around 67,000 clones appear in this sample, around four fifths of them only once. The top ten clones comprise approximately 35% of the sample.

The collaborating institutions used their own protocols to collect whole blood in K2EDTA tubes. Collaborator samples were shipped for TCRbeta analysis as frozen whole blood, isolated PBMCs, or DNA extracted from either sample type. Sample: peripheral blood. The chain was built from TRBV19 and TRBJ2-7; 9 bases in the middle match TRBD1. The receptor comes from a man between 65 and 80 years old with acute or convalescent COVID-19. The CDR3 protein: CASSPPGTGIEQYF. The nucleotides are TGTGCCAGTAGTCCCCCCGGGACAGGGATCGAGCAGTACTTC.